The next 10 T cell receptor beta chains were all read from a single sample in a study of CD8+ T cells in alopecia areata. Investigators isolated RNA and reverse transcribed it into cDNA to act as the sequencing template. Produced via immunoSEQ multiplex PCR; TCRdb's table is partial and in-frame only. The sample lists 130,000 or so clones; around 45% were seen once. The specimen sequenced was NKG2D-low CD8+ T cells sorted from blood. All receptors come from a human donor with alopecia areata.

The CDR3 protein is CASSLRAGGDYEQYF. DNA for the CDR3: TGCGCCAGCAGCCTCCGAGCGGGAGGCGATTACGAGCAGTACTTC. This chain uses TRBV4-1 with TRBJ2-7, with 9 positions matching TRBD2. The CDR3 totals 15 residues. Trimming removed 4 bases from V and 4 bases from J; junction bases left unmatched: 8. Germline assignment: CDR1 MGHRA and CDR2 YSYEKL.

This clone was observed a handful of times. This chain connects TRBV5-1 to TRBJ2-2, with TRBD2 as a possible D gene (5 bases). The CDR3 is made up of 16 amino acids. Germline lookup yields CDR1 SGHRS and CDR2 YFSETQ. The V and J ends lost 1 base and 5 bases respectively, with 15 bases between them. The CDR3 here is CASSLLGASGTGELFF. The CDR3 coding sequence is TGCGCCAGCAGCTTGTTGGGCGCTTCGGGGACCGGGGAGCTGTTTTTT.

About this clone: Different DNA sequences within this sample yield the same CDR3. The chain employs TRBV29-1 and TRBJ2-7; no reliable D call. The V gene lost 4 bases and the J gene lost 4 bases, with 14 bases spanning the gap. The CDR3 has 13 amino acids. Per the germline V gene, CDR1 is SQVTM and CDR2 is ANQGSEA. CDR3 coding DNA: TGCAGCGTTGGAACCGGAGTTGGGTACGAGCAGTACTTC. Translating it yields CSVGTGVGYEQYF.

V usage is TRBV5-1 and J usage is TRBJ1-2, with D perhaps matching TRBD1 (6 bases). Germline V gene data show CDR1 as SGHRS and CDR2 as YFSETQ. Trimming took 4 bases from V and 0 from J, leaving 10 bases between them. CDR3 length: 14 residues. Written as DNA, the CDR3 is TGCGCCAGCAGCCCGGACAGCACTAACTATGGCTACACCTTC. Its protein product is CASSPDSTNYGYTF.

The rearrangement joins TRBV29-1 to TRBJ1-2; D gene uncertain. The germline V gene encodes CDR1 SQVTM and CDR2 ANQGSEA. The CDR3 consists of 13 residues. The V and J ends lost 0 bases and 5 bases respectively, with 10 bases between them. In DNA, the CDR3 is TGCAGCGTTGAAGATGGCAGGCCATATGGCTACACCTTC. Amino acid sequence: CSVEDGRPYGYTF.

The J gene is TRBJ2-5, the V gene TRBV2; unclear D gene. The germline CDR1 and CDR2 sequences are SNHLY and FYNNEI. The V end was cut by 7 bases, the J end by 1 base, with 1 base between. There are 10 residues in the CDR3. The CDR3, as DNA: TGTGCCAGCATCCAAGAGACCCAGTACTTC. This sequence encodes CASIQETQYF. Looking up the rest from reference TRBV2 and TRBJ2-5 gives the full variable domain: EPEVTQTPSHQVTQMGQEVILRCVPISNHLYFYWYRQILGQKVEFLVSFYNNEISEKSEIFDDQFSVERPDGSNFTLKIRSTKLEDSAMYFCASIQETQYFGPGTRLLVL.

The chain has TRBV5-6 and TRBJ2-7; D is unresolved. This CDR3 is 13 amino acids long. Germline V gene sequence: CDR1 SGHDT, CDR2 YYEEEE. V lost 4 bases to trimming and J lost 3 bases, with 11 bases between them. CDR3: CASSLDGYYEQYF. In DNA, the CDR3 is TGTGCCAGCAGCCTTGACGGCTACTACGAGCAGTACTTC.

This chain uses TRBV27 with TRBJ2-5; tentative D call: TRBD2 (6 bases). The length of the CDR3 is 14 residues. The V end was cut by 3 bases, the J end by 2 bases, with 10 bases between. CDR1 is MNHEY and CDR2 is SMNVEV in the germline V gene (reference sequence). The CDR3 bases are TGTGCCAGCAGTTTTAGCGGCACTCAAGAGACCCAGTACTTC. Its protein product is CASSFSGTQETQYF.

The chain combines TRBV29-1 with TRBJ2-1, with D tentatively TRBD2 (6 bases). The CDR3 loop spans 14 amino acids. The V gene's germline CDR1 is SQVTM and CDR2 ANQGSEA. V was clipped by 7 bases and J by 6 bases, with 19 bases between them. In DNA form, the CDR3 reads TGCAGCGGCCAGCTTGGGGACTGGCTCAATGAGCAGTTCTTC. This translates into CSGQLGDWLNEQFF.

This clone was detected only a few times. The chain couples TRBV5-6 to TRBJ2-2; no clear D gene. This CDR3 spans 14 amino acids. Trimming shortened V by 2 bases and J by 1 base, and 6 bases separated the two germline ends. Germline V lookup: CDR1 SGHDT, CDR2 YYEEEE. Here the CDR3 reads CASSFGRNTGELFF. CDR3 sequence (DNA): TGTGCCAGCAGCTTTGGCAGGAACACCGGGGAGCTGTTTTTT.